The 12 T cell receptor beta chains presented below share a single source sample, sequenced in a study of blood T cell repertoires in COVID-19. This table comes from immunoSEQ multiplex PCR, and its TCRdb copy is limited to in-frame clones, with some not included. The sample shows about 290,000 clones, around four fifths of them seen only once. Specimen: peripheral blood. The receptors here all came from a woman between 50 and 59 years old with active or convalescent COVID-19.

V and J are TRBV27 and TRBJ2-3; 7 bases are a match to TRBD2. The CDR3 covers 14 residues. Trimming took 7 bases from V and 8 from J; bases not matched to a gene: 12. CDR1 is MNHEY, CDR2 SMNVEV, per germline (reference sequence). CDR3 protein: CASTTQRSGGTQYF. In DNA, the CDR3 is TGTGCCAGCACCACCCAGAGATCGGGAGGTACGCAGTATTTT.

The V call is TRBV12-5, the J call TRBJ1-2; tentative D call: TRBD1 (6 bases). This CDR3 has 13 residues. Germline V gene lookup returns CDR1 LGHNT and CDR2 FRNRAP. The V gene lost 6 bases and the J gene lost 2 bases, with 10 bases spanning the gap. The CDR3 is CASGRDRNYGYTF. DNA of the CDR3: TGTGCTAGTGGACGAGACAGGAACTATGGCTACACCTTC. Together with reference TRBV12-5 and TRBJ1-2, the CDR3 gives the full variable domain: DARVTQTPRHKVTEMGQEVTMRCQPILGHNTVFWYRQTMMQGLELLAYFRNRAPLDDSGMPKDRFSAEMPDATLATLKIQPSEPRDSAVYFCASGRDRNYGYTFGSGTRLTVV.

The V and J genes are TRBV7-9 and TRBJ1-1; TRBD1 matches 8 bases. There are 15 residues in the CDR3. Germline V gene sequence: CDR1 SEHNR, CDR2 FQNEAQ (reference sequence). J was trimmed by 1 base and V by 3 bases; bases with no gene match: 4. CDR3 DNA sequence: TGTGCCAGCAGCTTTCAGGACAGGGAGAACACTGAAGCTTTCTTT. It codes for CASSFQDRENTEAFF.

V is TRBV25-1 and J is TRBJ1-2, with TRBD1 matching 8 bases. Germline CDR1 is MGHDK and CDR2 is SYGVNS. Trimming removed 4 bases from V and 4 bases from J; junction bases left unmatched: 8. This CDR3 spans 15 amino acids. CDR3 DNA sequence: TGTGCCAGCAGTGCCCCGGGACAGGCCAGCTATGGCTACACCTTC. It codes for CASSAPGQASYGYTF.

This chain connects TRBV5-1 to TRBJ1-1; TRBD1 matches at 7 bases. J was trimmed by 3 bases and V by 5 bases; bases with no gene match: 4. Per the germline V gene, CDR1 is SGHRS and CDR2 is YFSETQ. The CDR3 has 13 residues. CDR3 residues: CASSYDRDTEAFF. The CDR3 DNA sequence: TGCGCCAGCAGTTACGACAGGGACACTGAAGCTTTCTTT.

The CDR3 spells CASTLRQGLSGNTIYF. In DNA, the CDR3 is TGTGCCAGTACCTTGCGACAGGGGCTATCCGGAAACACCATATATTTT. This chain uses TRBV19 with TRBJ1-3; TRBD1 aligns across 8 bases. From germline, CDR1 is LNHDA and CDR2 SQIVND (reference sequence). The CDR3 extends over 16 amino acids. Trimming took 7 bases from V and 4 from J; bases not matched to a gene: 12.

The chain has TRBV5-1 and TRBJ1-2, with D perhaps matching TRBD1 (6 bases). The V and J ends lost 5 bases and 3 bases respectively, with 17 bases between them. There are 15 residues in the CDR3. The germline CDR1 and CDR2 sequences are SGHRS and YFSETQ. CDR3 sequence reads: CASRPARQAHYGYTF. The DNA for the CDR3 is TGCGCCAGCAGGCCCGCCAGACAGGCACACTATGGCTACACCTTC.

The V call is TRBV18, the J call TRBJ2-5; possible D gene TRBD2, 5 bases. Trimming stripped 6 bases from V and 5 bases from J, with 13 bases between. This CDR3 is 13 amino acids long. Germline V lookup: CDR1 KGHSH, CDR2 LQKENI. The CDR3 DNA reads TGTGCCAGCTCCCCCAGTTCGGGGGAGACCCAGTACTTC. Amino acids: CASSPSSGETQYF.

J is TRBJ2-7 and V is TRBV27; a weak D match, TRBD1 (6 bases). V lost 3 bases, J lost 3 bases, and 15 bases lay in between. This CDR3 is built from 15 residues. Germline CDR1 reads MNHEY; CDR2 reads SMNVEV (reference sequence). The CDR3 coding sequence is TGTGCCAGCAGTTTTTATGCAGGGGATAGCTACGAGCAGTACTTC. As protein: CASSFYAGDSYEQYF.

V and J are TRBV6-5 and TRBJ1-2, with TRBD1 identical over 10 bases. Germline loops: CDR1 MNHEY, CDR2 SVGAGI. Trimming took 6 bases from V and 8 from J; bases not matched to a gene: 9. The CDR3 covers 14 residues. The CDR3 DNA reads TGTGCCAGCAGGAAGACAGGGGGCTTCATCGGCTACACCTTC. Translating gives CASRKTGGFIGYTF.

The chain combines TRBV19 with TRBJ1-2; D remains ambiguous. The V end lost 3 bases, the J end lost 0 bases, and 11 bases lay between the germline ends. This CDR3 contains 15 residues. The germline CDR1 and CDR2 sequences are LNHDA and SQIVND (reference sequence). The CDR3 loop reads CASSMPREANYGYTF. The CDR3 DNA reads as TGTGCCAGTAGTATGCCGAGAGAGGCTAACTATGGCTACACCTTC.

A few counts support this clone. This chain uses TRBV28 with TRBJ2-7; TRBD1 agrees at 10 bases. Germline V gene sequence: CDR1 MDHEN, CDR2 SYDVKM. The CDR3 has 16 residues. The V segment lost 5 bases and the J segment 2 bases; nucleotides outside the gene matches: 9. In DNA form, the CDR3 reads TGTGCCAGCAGTCCCCCGGGACAGGGGTTACCCTACGAGCAGTACTTC. It is translated as CASSPPGQGLPYEQYF.